Sequencing of this T cell receptor beta chain was carried out in a study of blood T cell repertoires in COVID-19. The CDR3 has 14 residues. Germline values: CDR1 SNHLY, CDR2 FYNNEI. The V segment lost 10 bases and the J segment 2 bases; nucleotides outside the gene matches: 8. In the original analysis: Using reference gene primer amplification, nucleated cell counts were estimated. Generated by immunoSEQ multiplex PCR, the TCRdb table keeps only in-frame clones and is missing some. V and J calls and clone size are given by that table; D and trimming were obtained from the DNA. The sample lists about half a million clones; 88% were seen once. Those who participated ranged in age from about 18 to 89 years and resided in around 22 US areas.

The chain combines TRBV2 with TRBJ2-7, with 10 nucleotides matching TRBD1. The receptor's source is a woman in her fifties or sixties who had recovered from COVID-19. The sequenced material came from PBMCs or T cells enriched from blood (not recorded which). CDR3 region: CATSPGQGTYEQYF. For the CDR3, the DNA is TGTGCCACCTCCCCGGGACAGGGGACCTACGAGCAGTACTTC.